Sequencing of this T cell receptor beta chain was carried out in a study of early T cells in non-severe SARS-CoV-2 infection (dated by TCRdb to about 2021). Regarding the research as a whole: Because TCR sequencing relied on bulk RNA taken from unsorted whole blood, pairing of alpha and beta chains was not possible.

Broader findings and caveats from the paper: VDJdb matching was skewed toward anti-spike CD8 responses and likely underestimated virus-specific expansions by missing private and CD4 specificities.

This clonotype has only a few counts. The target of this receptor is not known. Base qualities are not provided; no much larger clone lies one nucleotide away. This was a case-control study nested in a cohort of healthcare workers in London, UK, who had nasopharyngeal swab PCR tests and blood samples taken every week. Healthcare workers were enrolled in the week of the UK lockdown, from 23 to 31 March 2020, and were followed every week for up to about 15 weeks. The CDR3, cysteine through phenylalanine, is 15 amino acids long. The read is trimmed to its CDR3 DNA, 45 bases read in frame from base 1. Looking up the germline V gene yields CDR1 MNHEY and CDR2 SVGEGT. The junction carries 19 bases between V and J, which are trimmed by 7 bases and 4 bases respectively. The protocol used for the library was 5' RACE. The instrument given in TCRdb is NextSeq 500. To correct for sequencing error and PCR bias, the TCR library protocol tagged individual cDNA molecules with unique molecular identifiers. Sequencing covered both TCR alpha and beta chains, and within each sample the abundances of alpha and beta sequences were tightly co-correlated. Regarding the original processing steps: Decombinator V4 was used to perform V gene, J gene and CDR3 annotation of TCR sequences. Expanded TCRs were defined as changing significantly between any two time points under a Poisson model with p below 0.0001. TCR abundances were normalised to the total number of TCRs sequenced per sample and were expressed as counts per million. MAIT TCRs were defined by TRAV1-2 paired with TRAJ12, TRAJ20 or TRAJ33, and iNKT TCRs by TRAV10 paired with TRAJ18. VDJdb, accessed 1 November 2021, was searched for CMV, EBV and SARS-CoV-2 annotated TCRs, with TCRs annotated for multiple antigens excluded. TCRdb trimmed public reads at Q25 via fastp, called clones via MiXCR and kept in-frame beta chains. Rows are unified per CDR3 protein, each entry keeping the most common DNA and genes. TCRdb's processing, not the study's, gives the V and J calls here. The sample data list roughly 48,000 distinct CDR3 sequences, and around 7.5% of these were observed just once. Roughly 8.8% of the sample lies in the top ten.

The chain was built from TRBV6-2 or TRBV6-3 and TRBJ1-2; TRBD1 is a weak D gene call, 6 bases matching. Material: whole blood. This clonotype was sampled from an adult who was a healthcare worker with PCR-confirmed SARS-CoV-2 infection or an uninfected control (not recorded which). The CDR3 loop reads CASTPRGGAIYGYTF. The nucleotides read TGTGCCAGCACCCCCCGCGGGGGCGCCATCTATGGCTACACCTTC.